This T cell receptor (beta chain) was sequenced for a study of cytomegalovirus exposure and HLA in healthy donors. Study-wide context: There were some 120 million unique TCR beta sequences, drawn from about 200 million T cells, in an earlier analysis.

The PCR used 60 Vbeta and 13 Jbeta primers. The repertoire was sequenced with immunoSEQ multiplex PCR; TCRdb's copy has only in-frame clones and lacks some. The table has 150,000 to 200,000 clones, roughly 80% seen once. Study-level findings and limits: Beyond CMV serostatus, there was no information to go on about immune exposure. There was a cluster of highly shared sequence variants that was likely a sequencing artifact. In an earlier analysis, about 87% or about 30%: the productive usage of most TCR beta V segments.

This clone was counted between two and nine times. Its cognate antigen is unknown. Germline CDR1 and CDR2: LGHNA and YSLEER. The CDR3 extends over 18 amino acids. Germline trimming cut 0 bases from V and 11 bases from J; bases unmatched to any gene: 21. The TCR originated in a man younger than 35 in good health and CMV-seropositive. V and J are TRBV4-3 and TRBJ2-5; 7 nucleotides agree with TRBD2. Source material: PBMCs. CDR3 amino acids: CASSQDRDSGYVLREQYF. The CDR3 bases are TGCGCCAGCAGCCAAGATCGGGATAGCGGGTACGTGCTGAGGGAGCAGTACTTC.